This TCR beta chain was found in a study of breast tumors, draining lymph nodes, adjacent tissues. Findings and caveats of the study: Most tumor T cells seemingly derive from lymph node, then expand in tumor. Compared with basal-like, luminal-like tumors shared significantly more repertoire with nontumor tissue.

TCRdb reprocessed the multiplex PCR reads via MiXCR and lists one record per CDR3 protein. The sample lists tens of thousands of distinct CDR3 sequences; roughly 39% were seen once. Germline V gene sequence: CDR1 KGHSH, CDR2 LQKENI. The CDR3 extends over 16 amino acids. The ends lost 6 bases at V and 0 bases at J; junction bases unmatched: 4. This clonotype was detected many times. The antigen remains undetermined. The material sequenced was breast tumor tissue. J is TRBJ1-3 and V is TRBV18, with 11 bases lining up with TRBD1. This TCR derives from a female donor with breast cancer. Some clones in this sample may be carry-over from other donors' samples. The CDR3, as DNA: TGTGCCAGCTCCCTCGGGACAGGGGGCTCTGGAAACACCATATATTTT. Amino acid sequence: CASSLGTGGSGNTIYF.